Below, 6 T cell receptor beta chains from the same sample are listed, as sequenced in a study of T cell responses to AZD1222 COVID-19 vaccine. The data were produced by immunoSEQ multiplex PCR, yet TCRdb's version contains in-frame clones alone and is incomplete. The data show 95,000 to 150,000 clones, less than 90% seen once. The material sequenced was peripheral blood, taken on day 0 of AZD1222 vaccination. The receptor source for this set is an adult in good health.

The chain employs TRBV7-8 and TRBJ1-5; D ambiguous. The germline gives CDR1 SGHVS, CDR2 FQNEAQ. Deletions cut 1 base from V and 7 bases from J, with 11 bases between. This CDR3 contains 14 residues. CDR3 sequence: CASSLDGVLQPQHF. The CDR3 nucleotides are TGTGCCAGCAGCTTAGACGGTGTCCTGCAGCCCCAGCATTTT. Filled out from reference TRBV7-8 and TRBJ1-5, the complete variable domain reads GAGVSQSPRYKVAKRGQDVALRCDPISGHVSLFWYQQALGQGPEFLTYFQNEAQLDKSGLPSDRFFAERPEGSVSTLKIQRTQQEDSAVYLCASSLDGVLQPQHFGDGTRLSIL.

This clone was detected only once. Other DNA sequences in the same sample also yield this CDR3. The chain carries TRBV5-4 and TRBJ1-4, with D hard to call. Germline V gene data show CDR1 as SGHNT and CDR2 as YYREEE (reference sequence). The CDR3 is 13 amino acids. V lost 4 bases, J lost 5 bases, and 9 bases lay in between. The CDR3 loop is CASSLLPNEKLFF. CDR3 DNA: TGTGCCAGCAGCCTCCTTCCGAATGAAAAACTGTTTTTT.

The V and J genes are TRBV28 and TRBJ1-2; no reliable D call. CDR1 is MDHEN and CDR2 is SYDVKM in the germline V gene. Trimming removed 2 bases from V and 3 bases from J, with 7 bases in between. The CDR3 is 13 residues long. The CDR3 region has the DNA TGTGCCAGCAGTTTAGGGCCGGACTATGGCTACACCTTC. It encodes CASSLGPDYGYTF.

The V gene is TRBV28, the J gene TRBJ2-7; 7 nucleotides line up with TRBD2. The V gene's germline CDR1 is MDHEN and CDR2 SYDVKM. The CDR3 contains 16 residues. J lost 0 bases, V lost 6 bases, and 11 bases had no gene match. The CDR3 is CASSRSSGIFSYEQYF. As DNA, the CDR3 is TGTGCCAGCAGCCGATCGAGCGGGATCTTCTCCTACGAGCAGTACTTC.

The rearrangement joins TRBV7-2 to TRBJ2-2; 10 bases match TRBD2. The J segment lost 6 bases and the V segment lost 3 bases, leaving 7 bases of the junction unmatched. Germline values: CDR1 SGHTA, CDR2 FQGNSA. The CDR3 sequence is 16 residues long. The CDR3 sequence: CASSFLTSGFSGELFF. Here the CDR3 DNA reads TGTGCCAGCAGCTTCTTGACTAGCGGGTTCTCCGGGGAGCTGTTTTTT.

This chain uses TRBV29-1 with TRBJ1-5, with TRBD1 identical over 8 bases. CDR3 length: 13 residues. The V gene end was trimmed by 7 bases and the J gene end by 4 bases; junction bases not matched to a gene: 6. CDR1 is SQVTM and CDR2 is ANQGSEA in the germline V gene. CDR3 in DNA: TGCAGCGCTAGACAGGGGATGAATCAGCCCCAGCATTTT. Protein: CSARQGMNQPQHF.